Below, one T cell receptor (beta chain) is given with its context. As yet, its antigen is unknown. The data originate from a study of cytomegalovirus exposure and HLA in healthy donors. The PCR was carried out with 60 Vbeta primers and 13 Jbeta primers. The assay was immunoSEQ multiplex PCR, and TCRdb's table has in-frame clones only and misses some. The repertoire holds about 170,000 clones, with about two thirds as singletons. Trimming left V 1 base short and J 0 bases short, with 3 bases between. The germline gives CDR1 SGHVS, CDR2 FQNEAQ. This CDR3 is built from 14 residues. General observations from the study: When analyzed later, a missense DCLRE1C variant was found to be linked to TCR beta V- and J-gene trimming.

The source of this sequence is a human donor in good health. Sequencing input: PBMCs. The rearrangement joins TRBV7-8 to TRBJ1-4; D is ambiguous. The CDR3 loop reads CASSLDTTNEKLFF. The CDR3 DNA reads TGTGCCAGCAGCTTAGACACAACTAATGAAAAACTGTTTTTT.